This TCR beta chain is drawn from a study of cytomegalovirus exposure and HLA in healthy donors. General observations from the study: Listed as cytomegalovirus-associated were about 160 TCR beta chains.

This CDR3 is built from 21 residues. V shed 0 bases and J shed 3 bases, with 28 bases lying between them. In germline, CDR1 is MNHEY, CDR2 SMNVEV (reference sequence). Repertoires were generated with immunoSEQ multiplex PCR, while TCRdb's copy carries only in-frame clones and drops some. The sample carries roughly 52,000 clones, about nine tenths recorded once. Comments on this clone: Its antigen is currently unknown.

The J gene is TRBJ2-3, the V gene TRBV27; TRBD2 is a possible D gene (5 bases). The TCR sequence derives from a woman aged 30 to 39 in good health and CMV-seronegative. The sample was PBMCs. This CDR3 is CASSLSPIGTLLAGRTDTQYF. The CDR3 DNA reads TGTGCCAGCAGTTTATCCCCGATAGGTACTCTTCTAGCAGGCAGGACAGATACGCAGTATTTT.